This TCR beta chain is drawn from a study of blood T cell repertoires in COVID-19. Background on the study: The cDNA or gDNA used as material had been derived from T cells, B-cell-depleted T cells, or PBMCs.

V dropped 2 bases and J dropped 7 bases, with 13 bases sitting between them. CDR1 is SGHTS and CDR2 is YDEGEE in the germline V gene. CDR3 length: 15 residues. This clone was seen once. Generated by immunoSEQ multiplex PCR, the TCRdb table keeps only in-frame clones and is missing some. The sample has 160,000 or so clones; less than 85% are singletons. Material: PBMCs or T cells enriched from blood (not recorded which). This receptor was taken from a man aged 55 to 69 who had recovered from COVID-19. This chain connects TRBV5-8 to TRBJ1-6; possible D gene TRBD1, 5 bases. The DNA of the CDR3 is TGTGCCAGCAGCTTAAGGACGGGGGTCAATTCACCCCTCCACTTT. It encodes CASSLRTGVNSPLHF.